These 18 T cell receptor beta chains share one sample of origin, sequenced in a study of blood T cell repertoires in COVID-19. TCRdb keeps only in-frame clones here, not all; method: immunoSEQ multiplex PCR. This table holds 130,000 to 150,000 clones, around nine tenths found once. Sequenced: peripheral blood. These receptors came from a man aged 45 to 65 with active or convalescent COVID-19.

The chain employs TRBV7-9 and TRBJ1-4; a weak D match, TRBD1 (6 bases). The germline V gene encodes CDR1 SEHNR and CDR2 FQNEAQ (reference sequence). Trimming shortened V by 5 bases and J by 2 bases, and 12 bases separated the two germline ends. This CDR3 has 15 residues. The CDR3 sequence is CASSKGGGTNEKLFF. In DNA, the CDR3 is TGTGCCAGCAGCAAAGGCGGGGGCACTAATGAAAAACTGTTTTTT.

This chain connects TRBV30 to TRBJ1-1, with TRBD1 matching 9 bases. CDR1 and CDR2 from the germline V gene are GTSNPN and SVGIG (reference sequence). V lost 4 bases, J lost 0 bases, and 3 bases stayed unmatched. This CDR3 region has 14 residues. This chain's CDR3 is CAWNTGGMNTEAFF. CDR3 coding DNA: TGTGCCTGGAACACAGGGGGCATGAACACTGAAGCTTTCTTT.

The chain joins TRBV5-1 to TRBJ2-1; D may be TRBD2 (6 bases). This CDR3 region has 16 residues. Germline values: CDR1 SGHRS, CDR2 YFSETQ. Trimming removed 0 bases at V and 8 bases at J, with 18 bases between. The CDR3 DNA reads TGCGCCAGCAGCTTGGGGTCGGGAGCTCGGAATCATGAGCAGTTCTTC. Amino acid sequence: CASSLGSGARNHEQFF.

Turning to this clone: Germline is not matched at one junction end, which may reflect a read error. V is TRBV11-2 and J is TRBJ2-1; the D gene is possibly TRBD2 (6 bases). The germline V gene encodes CDR1 SGHAT and CDR2 FQNNGV. CDR3 length: 13 amino acids. CDR3 coding DNA: TGTGCCAGCAGCTTTTATCCGAACGGGAGAGGTGTCTTC. This codes for CASSFYPNGRGVF.

This clone appeared once. J is TRBJ1-6 and V is TRBV6-2 or TRBV6-3; D is unclear. Germline assignment: CDR1 MNHEY and CDR2 SVGEGT. The CDR3 has 15 amino acids. Trimming took off 6 bases at V and 3 bases at J, with 12 bases between the two ends. The CDR3 nucleotides are TGTGCCAGCAGCCCTAATGGGCTCTATAATTCACCCCTCCACTTT. Protein sequence: CASSPNGLYNSPLHF.

This clone has just one count. Other DNA sequences from this sample encode an identical CDR3 as well. The rearrangement joins TRBV29-1 to TRBJ1-1; 7 nucleotides align to TRBD1. Germline lookup yields CDR1 SQVTM and CDR2 ANQGSEA. CDR3 size: 13 residues. V shed 6 bases, J shed 5 bases, and the junction held 9 bases outside the gene matches. CDR3 coding DNA: TGCAGCGTCCTGCGACAGGGAGGAACTGAAGCTTTCTTT. It yields the protein CSVLRQGGTEAFF.

This clone was seen at least ten times. The same CDR3 also results from other DNA sequences found in this sample. This chain links TRBV4-2 with TRBJ2-7; 13 bases align to TRBD2. This CDR3 is 19 amino acids long. Germline V lookup: CDR1 LGHNA, CDR2 YNFKEQ. V dropped 4 bases and J dropped 6; count of bases not matched to a gene: 18. The CDR3 region is CASSRRSPGLAGTLGEQYF. The CDR3 nucleotides are TGTGCCAGCAGCCGCCGGAGTCCGGGACTAGCGGGGACCCTGGGCGAGCAGTACTTC.

The chain has TRBV9 and TRBJ2-1; maybe TRBD2 (5 bases). CDR1 is SGDLS, CDR2 YYNGEE, per germline. The CDR3 is 12 residues long. V lost 0 bases to trimming and J lost 8 bases, with 6 bases between them. The CDR3 region is CASSVDGDEQFF. CDR3 nucleotide sequence: TGTGCCAGCAGCGTAGACGGGGATGAGCAGTTCTTC. Full variable domain (outside the CDR3, taken from reference TRBV9 and TRBJ2-1): DSGVTQTPKHLITATGQRVTLRCSPRSGDLSVYWYQQSLDQGLQFLIQYYNGEERAKGNILERFSAQQFPDLHSELNLSSLELGDSALYFCASSVDGDEQFFGPGTRLTVL.

The chain couples TRBV28 to TRBJ1-1, with a possible D match to TRBD1 (6 bases). Trimming took 2 bases from V and 1 from J, leaving 8 bases between them. The germline gives CDR1 MDHEN, CDR2 SYDVKM. CDR3 size: 14 residues. The DNA of the CDR3 is TGTGCCAGCAGTTTAGGACAGAGGAACACTGAAGCTTTCTTT. This translates into CASSLGQRNTEAFF.

CDR3 amino acids: CASSWRRLAGPDTQYF. CDR3 coding DNA: TGTGCCAGCAGCTGGAGGAGACTAGCGGGACCAGATACGCAGTATTTT. The rearrangement uses TRBV7-3 and TRBJ2-3, with 11 bases lining up with TRBD2. Unmatched junction bases numbered 7, after V lost 4 bases and J lost 4 bases. Germline V gene lookup returns CDR1 SGHTA and CDR2 FQGTGA. The CDR3 loop spans 16 amino acids.

This chain connects TRBV28 to TRBJ2-7; D not resolved. This CDR3 region has 13 residues. Trimming left V 3 bases short and J 2 bases short, with 8 bases between. CDR1 is MDHEN, CDR2 SYDVKM, per germline. As DNA, the CDR3 is TGTGCCAGCAGTTTTTTTTCGGCCTACGAGCAGTACTTC. As protein: CASSFFSAYEQYF.

This chain links TRBV6-5 with TRBJ1-5; possibly TRBD1 for D (6 bases). Germline CDR1 and CDR2: MNHEY and SVGAGI. Trimming cost V 6 bases and J 0 bases, with 12 bases left between them. The CDR3 has 15 amino acids. CDR3: CASSPGTTSNQPQHF. CDR3 nucleotides: TGTGCCAGCAGCCCCGGGACAACTAGCAATCAGCCCCAGCATTTT.

The chain has TRBV9 and TRBJ1-1, with D possibly being TRBD1 (6 bases). V lost 0 bases and J lost 5, with 8 bases in between. The CDR3 runs 13 residues. Per germline, CDR1 SGDLS and CDR2 YYNGEE. The CDR3: CASSVGTGTEAFF. Written as DNA, the CDR3 is TGTGCCAGCAGCGTAGGAACAGGGACTGAAGCTTTCTTT. The full variable domain, in which reference TRBV9 and TRBJ1-1 provide the parts outside the CDR3, is DSGVTQTPKHLITATGQRVTLRCSPRSGDLSVYWYQQSLDQGLQFLIQYYNGEERAKGNILERFSAQQFPDLHSELNLSSLELGDSALYFCASSVGTGTEAFFGQGTRLTVV.

This clone is a singleton in its sample. This chain joins TRBV14 and TRBJ2-2, with D possibly being TRBD1 (6 bases). The CDR3 is made up of 14 amino acids. The germline V gene encodes CDR1 SGHDN and CDR2 FVKESK. The V and J ends lost 4 bases and 7 bases respectively, with 13 bases between them. The CDR3: CASSPTRGIGELFF. CDR3 in DNA: TGTGCCAGCAGCCCGACAAGGGGGATCGGGGAGCTGTTTTTT.

The gene calls are TRBV4-3 and TRBJ2-7; TRBD2 agrees at 7 bases. Germline trimming cut 1 base from V and 0 bases from J; bases unmatched to any gene: 3. This CDR3 spans 15 amino acids. Germline assignment: CDR1 LGHNA and CDR2 YSLEER. DNA of the CDR3: TGCGCCAGCAGCCAAGGACTAGCCAGCTCCTACGAGCAGTACTTC. This translates into CASSQGLASSYEQYF.

The rearrangement uses TRBV3-1 (or the pseudogene TRBV3-2) and TRBJ2-3; no reliable D call. CDR1 is LGHDT and CDR2 is YNNKEL in the germline V gene (reference sequence). The length of the CDR3 is 11 residues. Trimming stripped 7 bases from V and 4 bases from J, with 6 bases between. The CDR3, as DNA: TGTGCCAGCATCCACGCAGATACGCAGTATTTT. It yields the protein CASIHADTQYF.

The J gene is TRBJ2-3, the V gene TRBV6-2 or TRBV6-3; D possibly corresponds to TRBD1 (6 bases). The CDR3 extends over 16 amino acids. Germline CDR1 and CDR2: MNHEY and SVGEGT. V dropped 4 bases and J dropped 0 bases, with 14 bases sitting between them. The CDR3 coding sequence is TGTGCCAGCAGTTGGGGTGTTAGGGGGAGCACAGATACGCAGTATTTT. Its translation: CASSWGVRGSTDTQYF.

This chain uses TRBV5-4 with TRBJ2-5; perhaps TRBD2 as D (5 bases). V gave up 0 bases and J gave up 4 bases, with 10 bases separating them. The CDR3 loop spans 14 amino acids. The V gene's germline CDR1 is SGHNT and CDR2 YYREEE (reference sequence). The CDR3 region has the DNA TGTGCCAGCAGCTTGGCTCCGCGGGTAGAGACCCAGTACTTC. Translating gives CASSLAPRVETQYF.